This passage covers 10 T cell receptor beta chains from one sample sequenced in a study of beta chain features in type 1 diabetes. Since all of the isolated RNA was reverse transcribed, expressed TCRB transcripts were what got sequenced. The protocol was immunoSEQ multiplex PCR, while the TCRdb copy is restricted to in-frame clones and leaves out a portion. This sample has about 340,000 clones, with less than 10% found just once. The sequenced sample consisted of central memory CD4+ T cells from blood. The receptors were gathered from a woman aged 18-30 years in good health.

The V and J genes are TRBV10-3 and TRBJ2-1, with no clear D. The CDR3 extends over 13 amino acids. Germline CDR1 and CDR2: ENHRY and SYGVKD. The V and J ends lost 3 bases and 6 bases respectively, with 9 bases between them. CDR3: CAISDTNSNEQFF. The CDR3 DNA reads as TGTGCCATCAGTGATACTAATTCCAATGAGCAGTTCTTC.

This chain links TRBV29-1 with TRBJ1-2; D perhaps matches TRBD1 (6 bases). This CDR3 spans 16 amino acids. Germline V lookup: CDR1 SQVTM, CDR2 ANQGSEA. Trimming removed 6 bases at V and 0 bases at J, with 20 bases between. Here the CDR3 reads CSVLKTGAPANYGYTF. CDR3 DNA: TGCAGCGTCCTGAAAACGGGGGCGCCGGCTAACTATGGCTACACCTTC.

This clone was found a few times. The gene calls are TRBV6-1 and TRBJ1-1, with D possibly being TRBD1 (5 bases). Trimming removed 6 bases from V and 0 bases from J, with 11 bases in between. CDR3 length: 14 amino acids. CDR1 is MNHNS, CDR2 SASEGT, per germline. CDR3 loop: CASRVGQLNTEAFF. The CDR3, as DNA: TGTGCCAGCAGGGTGGGGCAACTGAACACTGAAGCTTTCTTT.

V usage is TRBV28 and J usage is TRBJ1-5, with 8 bases fitting TRBD1. The CDR3 contains 18 residues. Per the germline V gene, CDR1 is MDHEN and CDR2 is SYDVKM. J lost 1 base, V lost 6 bases, and 14 bases had no gene match. CDR3 sequence reads: CASRGLRDRSLSNQPQHF. CDR3 nucleotide sequence: TGTGCCAGCAGGGGGCTCCGGGACAGGAGTTTGAGCAATCAGCCCCAGCATTTT.

This clone was counted between two and nine times. The chain is built from TRBV6-5 and TRBJ2-7; 10 bases fit TRBD2. V lost 1 base and J lost 6; bases outside the gene matches: 6. Looked up from germline, CDR1 is MNHEY and CDR2 is SVGAGI. The CDR3 runs 15 residues. CDR3 protein: CASSYFASGSGEQYF. The CDR3 DNA reads TGTGCCAGCAGTTACTTCGCTAGCGGGAGCGGCGAGCAGTACTTC.

In its sample, this clone was seen a few times. The chain carries TRBV2 and TRBJ1-3, with D possibly being TRBD1 (6 bases). V was shortened by 6 bases and J by 4 bases, with 19 bases between the two germline ends. The CDR3 contains 16 residues. The germline V gene encodes CDR1 SNHLY and CDR2 FYNNEI. The CDR3 nucleotides read TGTGCCAGCAGGTGGGCCACAGGGACGGAAGGAAACACCATATATTTT. Its protein is CASRWATGTEGNTIYF.

This clone was detected a few times. CDR3 residues: CSVAGSGNTGELFF. DNA of the CDR3: TGCAGCGTTGCGGGTAGCGGGAACACCGGGGAGCTGTTTTTT. The gene calls are TRBV29-1 and TRBJ2-2; weak D call: TRBD2 (6 bases). The CDR3 is 14 residues long. Germline assignment: CDR1 SQVTM and CDR2 ANQGSEA. V shed 4 bases and J shed 1 base, with 10 bases lying between them.

This clone has just a few counts. The J gene is TRBJ2-2, the V gene TRBV5-6; D is uncertain. The CDR3 is 11 residues long. Germline V lookup: CDR1 SGHDT, CDR2 YYEEEE. V was shortened by 4 bases and J by 4 bases, with 2 bases between the two germline ends. The CDR3 DNA reads TGTGCCAGCAGCATCACCGGGGAGCTGTTTTTT. This encodes CASSITGELFF.

The V call is TRBV15, the J call TRBJ2-1; 7 nucleotides line up with TRBD1. Trimming at V came to 3 bases and at J to 10 bases, leaving 6 bases not matched to a gene. Germline values: CDR1 LNHNV, CDR2 YYDKDF (reference sequence). The CDR3 is made up of 13 amino acids. The CDR3 spells CATSSPGTAEQFF. DNA of the CDR3: TGTGCCACCAGCAGCCCCGGGACAGCCGAGCAGTTCTTC.

The chain carries TRBV5-4 and TRBJ1-2, with 11 bases lining up with TRBD1. The V gene's germline CDR1 is SGHNT and CDR2 YYREEE (reference sequence). V dropped 4 bases and J dropped 4; count of bases not matched to a gene: 6. This CDR3 contains 15 residues. DNA for the CDR3: TGTGCCAGCAGCACCGGACAGGGGGCGACCTATGGCTACACCTTC. Its protein is CASSTGQGATYGYTF.